Listed here is a single TCR beta chain. Original processing methods: Amplification of reference gene primers provided the estimated nucleated cell counts. Produced via immunoSEQ multiplex PCR; TCRdb's table is partial and in-frame only. Clone size and the V and J calls come from that table; the DNA yielded D and trimming. Among under 450,000 clones listed, about nine tenths were seen once. The data were taken from a study of blood T cell repertoires in COVID-19. For the study at large: The United States, Italy and Spain provided the acute and convalescent COVID-19 samples. PBMCs, B-cell-depleted T cells, or T cells were the source of the cDNA or gDNA that made up the material.

The junction had 8 bases not matched to a gene; V was cut back by 6 bases and J by 14 bases. The CDR3 has 12 residues. The germline V gene has CDR1 LGHDT and CDR2 YNNKEL (reference sequence). Seattle enrolled patients during active infection and tracked them longitudinally. The receptor was derived from a woman aged 45 to 65 with COVID-19, enrolled during active disease. V gene TRBV3-1 (or the pseudogene TRBV3-2) combines with J gene TRBJ2-3; 10 bases line up with TRBD2. The sample taken for sequencing was peripheral blood. CDR3 loop: CASSHSGGRVYF. The CDR3 DNA reads TGTGCCAGCAGTCATAGCGGGGGGCGGGTGTATTTT.